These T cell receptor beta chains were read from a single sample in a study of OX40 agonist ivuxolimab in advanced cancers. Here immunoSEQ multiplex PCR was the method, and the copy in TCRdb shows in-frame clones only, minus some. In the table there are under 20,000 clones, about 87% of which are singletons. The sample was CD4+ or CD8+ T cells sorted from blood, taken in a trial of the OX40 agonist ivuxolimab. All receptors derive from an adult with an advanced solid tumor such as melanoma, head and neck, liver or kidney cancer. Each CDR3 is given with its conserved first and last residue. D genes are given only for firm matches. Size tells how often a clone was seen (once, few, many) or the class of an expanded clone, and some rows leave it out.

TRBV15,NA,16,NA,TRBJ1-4,TGTGCCACCAGCAGAGATCTTTGGGGATCTAATGAAAAACTGTTTTTT,CATSRDLWGSNEKLFF
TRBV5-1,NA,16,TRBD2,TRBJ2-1,TGCGCCAGCAGCTTGACTAGCGGGGCCTTCGTTGTTGGGCAGTTCTTC,CASSLTSGAFVVGQFF
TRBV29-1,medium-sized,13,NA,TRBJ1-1,TGCAGCGCCAGGAGGGGGGCTGGCACTGAAGCTTTCTTT,CSARRGAGTEAFF
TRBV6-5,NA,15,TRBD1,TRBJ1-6,TGTGCCAGCAGTGGGGGGACAGGGGGCAATTCACCCCTCCACTTT,CASSGGTGGNSPLHF
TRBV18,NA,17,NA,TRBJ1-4,TGTGCCAGCTCTCGCGACCCGGGCGCGGCACCTAATGAAAAACTGTTTTTT,CASSRDPGAAPNEKLFF
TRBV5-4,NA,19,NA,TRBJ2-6,TGTGCCAGCAGCCCCCGGGAGGCAGGGGGAAGCCCTGGGGCCAACGTCCTGACTTTC,CASSPREAGGSPGANVLTF
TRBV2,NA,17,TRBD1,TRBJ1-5,TGTGCCAGCAGTGAAGAGACTCGGAGGGGGCGAGACCAGCCCCAGCATTTT,CASSEETRRGRDQPQHF
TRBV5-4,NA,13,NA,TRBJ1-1,TGTGCCAGCAGCTTGTATGGGAGCACTGAAGCTTTCTTT,CASSLYGSTEAFF
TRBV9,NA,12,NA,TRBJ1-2,TGTGCCAGCAAGAGTGGGGGTTATGGCTACACCTTC,CASKSGGYGYTF
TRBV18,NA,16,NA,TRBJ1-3,TGTGCCAGCTCACCACCGACGGTTAGTTCTGGAAACACCATATATTTT,CASSPPTVSSGNTIYF
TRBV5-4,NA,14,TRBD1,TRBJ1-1,TGTGCCAGCAGCCAAGCGACAGGGATACCTGAAGCTTTCTTT,CASSQATGIPEAFF
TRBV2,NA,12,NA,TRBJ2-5,TGTGCCAGCAGTGTATCGCAAGAGACCCAGTACTTC,CASSVSQETQYF
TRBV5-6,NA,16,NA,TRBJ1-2,TGTGCCAGCAGCTTGAGGCGGAGTCCTTATAACTATGGCTACACCTTC,CASSLRRSPYNYGYTF
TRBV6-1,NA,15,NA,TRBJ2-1,TGTGCCAGCAGTGAAGAGGCGGCTACCTACAATGAGCAGTTCTTC,CASSEEAATYNEQFF
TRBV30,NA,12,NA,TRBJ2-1,TGTGCCTGGGGGAGTCTAGGCAATGAGCAGTTCTTC,CAWGSLGNEQFF
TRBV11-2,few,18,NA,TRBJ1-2,TGTGCCAGCAGCTTAGATGGGGGGCTGCAGGGAAACCGCTATGGCTACACCTTC,CASSLDGGLQGNRYGYTF
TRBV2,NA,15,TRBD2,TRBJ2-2,TGTGCCAGCAGACGACTAGCGGCATACACCGGGGAGCTGTTTTTT,CASRRLAAYTGELFF
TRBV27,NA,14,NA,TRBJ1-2,TGTGCCAGCAGTTTAGACCCGTGGAACTATGGCTACACCTTC,CASSLDPWNYGYTF
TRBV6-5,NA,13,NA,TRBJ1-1,TGTGCCAGCAGTTCGCCGGTCAACACTGAAGCTTTCTTT,CASSSPVNTEAFF
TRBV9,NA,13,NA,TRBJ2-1,TGTGCCAGCAGCGCCGCTACGGGCAATGAGCAGTTCTTC,CASSAATGNEQFF
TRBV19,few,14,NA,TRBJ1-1,TGTGCCAGTAGGGGGCCGGGTTTGAACACTGAAGCTTTCTTT,CASRGPGLNTEAFF
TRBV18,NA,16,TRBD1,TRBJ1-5,TGTGCCAGCTCACCGTGGGAAGGGGGCCGCAATCAGCCCCAGCATTTT,CASSPWEGGRNQPQHF
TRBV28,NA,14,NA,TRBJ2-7,TGTGCCACCCTCGGACTATTTACTTCCTACGAGCAGTACTTC,CATLGLFTSYEQYF
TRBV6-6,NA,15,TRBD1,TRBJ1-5,TGTGCCAGCAGGGCTTCGACAGGGGGGAATCAGCCCCAGCATTTT,CASRASTGGNQPQHF
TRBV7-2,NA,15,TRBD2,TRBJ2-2,TGTGCCAGCAGCCCCCCTAGCGGGGGGGCCGGGGAGCTGTTTTTT,CASSPPSGGAGELFF
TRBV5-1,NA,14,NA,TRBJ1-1,TGCGCCAGCAGCTTGGCACAGGGGAACACTGAAGCTTTCTTT,CASSLAQGNTEAFF
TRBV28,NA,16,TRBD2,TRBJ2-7,TGTGCCAGCAGTTTACCTAGCGGGAGGACCGGGTACGAGCAGTACTTC,CASSLPSGRTGYEQYF
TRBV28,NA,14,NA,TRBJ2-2,TGTGCCAGCAGTTTATCAACAGTGACCGGGGAGCTGTTTTTT,CASSLSTVTGELFF
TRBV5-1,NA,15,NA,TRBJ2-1,TGCGCCAGCACCTTCGAAGGGAGCTCCTACAATGAGCAGTTCTTC,CASTFEGSSYNEQFF
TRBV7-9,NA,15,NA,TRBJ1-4,TGTGCCAGCAGCGCCACTACAGCAACTAATGAAAAACTGTTTTTT,CASSATTATNEKLFF
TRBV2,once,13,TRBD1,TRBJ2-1,TGTGCCAGCAGTGAAACAGGGGATAATGAGCAGTTCTTC,CASSETGDNEQFF